This TCR beta chain was recovered during a study of blood T cell repertoires in COVID-19. Study-wide background: Material from acute and convalescent COVID-19 was sourced from the United States, Italy and Spain. Sources were T cells, B-cell-depleted T cells, or PBMCs; the material itself was cDNA or gDNA.

Trimming cost V 2 bases and J 3 bases, with 5 bases left between them. This CDR3 has 12 residues. The germline gives CDR1 SGHRS, CDR2 YFSETQ. Clones were sequenced by immunoSEQ multiplex PCR, and TCRdb holds only the in-frame ones, with some missing. The table lists some 83,000 clones, roughly nine tenths of them singletons. V and J are TRBV5-1 and TRBJ2-5, with D unclear. Sample: peripheral blood. This receptor was obtained from a man older than 75 in a cohort sampled during active COVID-19. CDR3 protein: CASSFIEETQYF. The CDR3 coding sequence is TGCGCCAGCAGCTTCATTGAAGAGACCCAGTACTTC.